The rows below give T cell receptor beta chains drawn from one sample of a study of cytomegalovirus exposure and HLA in healthy donors. This table comes from immunoSEQ multiplex PCR, and its TCRdb copy is limited to in-frame clones, with some not included. The sample carries roughly 250,000 clones, approximately 86% recorded once. The sequenced sample was PBMCs. These receptors were taken from a woman in her twenties or thirties in good health and CMV-seropositive. Each CDR3 is given with its conserved first and last residue. Clone size is not always given. Where it is, it says once, few, many or a class for expanded clones.

clone_size j_call v_call cdr3_length cdr3_aa
once TRBJ2-7 TRBV5-1 15 CASSRDRGVAYEQYF
NA TRBJ2-3 TRBV5-6 16 CASSLAVLSSTDTQYF
NA TRBJ2-7 TRBV29-1 11 CSVGQMNEQYF
NA TRBJ1-4 TRBV4-1 14 CASSQGPVGEKLFF
once TRBJ2-7 TRBV6-5 15 CASSYQGGATYEQYF
NA TRBJ2-1 TRBV9 13 CASSGDSYNEQFF
NA TRBJ2-7 TRBV7-2 14 CATRRTGPSYEQYF
NA TRBJ2-7 TRBV6-6 14 CASSYQGGTYEQYF
NA TRBJ2-3 TRBV5-1 14 CASSLETGGALQYF
few TRBJ2-7 TRBV5-1 14 CASSPFGTGGEQYF
NA TRBJ2-7 TRBV14 16 CASSQDLGTGIYEQYF
NA TRBJ1-1 TRBV7-9 13 CASSIVQNTEAFF
NA TRBJ1-4 TRBV30 16 CAWSSSKLGRGEKLFF
NA TRBJ1-2 TRBV27 14 CASSLSGGLDGYTF
NA TRBJ2-4 TRBV9 14 CASSVTGAKNIQYF
NA TRBJ2-7 TRBV4-2 17 CASSRLVGSGNSYEQYF
few TRBJ1-5 TRBV30 15 CAWSLPGGGNQPQHF
NA TRBJ2-7 TRBV7-6 16 CASSSIAGGNSYEQYF
NA TRBJ2-7 TRBV11-3 14 CASSFMGHRDEQYF
NA TRBJ1-2 TRBV7-2 15 CASSPKDRWGYGYTF
NA TRBJ2-7 TRBV27 14 CASSLIPSSYEQYF
NA TRBJ2-2 TRBV30 18 CAWSGLDRSYRNNGELFF
NA TRBJ1-1 TRBV7-3 13 CASSLRASTEAFF
NA TRBJ2-7 TRBV29-1 15 CSVEYRDRAFYEQYF